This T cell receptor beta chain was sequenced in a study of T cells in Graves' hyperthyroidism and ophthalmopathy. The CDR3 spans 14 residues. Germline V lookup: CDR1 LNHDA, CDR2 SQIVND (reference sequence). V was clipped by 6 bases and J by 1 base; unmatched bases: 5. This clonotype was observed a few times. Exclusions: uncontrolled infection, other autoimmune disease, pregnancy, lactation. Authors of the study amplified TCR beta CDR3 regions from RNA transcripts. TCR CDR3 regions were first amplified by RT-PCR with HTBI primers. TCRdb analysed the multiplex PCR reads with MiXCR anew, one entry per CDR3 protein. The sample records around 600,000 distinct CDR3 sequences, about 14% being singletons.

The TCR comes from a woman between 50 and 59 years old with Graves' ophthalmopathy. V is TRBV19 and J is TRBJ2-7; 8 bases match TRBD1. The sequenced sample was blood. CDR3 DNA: TGTGCCAGTAGGCGGGACAGGATATCCTACGAGCAGTACTTC. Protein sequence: CASRRDRISYEQYF.